The 8 T cell receptor beta chains in this list originate from one sample, sequenced in a study of blood T cell repertoires in COVID-19. Assay: immunoSEQ multiplex PCR; the TCRdb copy retains only in-frame clones and omits some. The sample includes fewer than 200,000 clones, 60% to 85% of them seen just once. Sequenced input: peripheral blood. These receptors originate from an older woman with COVID-19, enrolled during active disease.

The chain recombines TRBV19 with TRBJ2-5, with D possibly matching TRBD1 (6 bases). The CDR3 loop spans 15 amino acids. Per germline, CDR1 LNHDA and CDR2 SQIVND (reference sequence). Deletions cut 4 bases from V and 0 bases from J, with 12 bases between. CDR3 in amino acids: CASSREGHYQETQYF. In DNA form, the CDR3 reads TGTGCCAGTAGTAGAGAGGGACATTACCAAGAGACCCAGTACTTC.

The chain employs TRBV7-9 and TRBJ1-1; 10 bases line up with TRBD1. J gave up 6 bases and V 6 bases, and 7 bases lay outside the gene matches. Germline CDR1 reads SEHNR; CDR2 reads FQNEAQ (reference sequence). CDR3 length: 14 amino acids. The CDR3 nucleotides read TGTGCCAGCAGATTTGGACAGGGGGTGGCTGAAGCTTTCTTT. It encodes CASRFGQGVAEAFF.

The chain employs TRBV10-3 and TRBJ2-3; a possible D gene is TRBD1 (5 bases). The CDR3 is 16 amino acids. The germline V and J ends were trimmed by 0 bases and 2 bases, with 12 bases remaining between them. CDR1 ENHRY and CDR2 SYGVKD come from the germline V gene. This CDR3 is CAISESTVGNTDTQYF. The CDR3 bases are TGTGCCATCAGTGAGTCGACAGTTGGGAACACAGATACGCAGTATTTT.

This rearrangement joins TRBV7-9 to TRBJ1-2; 8 nucleotides line up with TRBD1. Looked up from germline, CDR1 is SEHNR and CDR2 is FQNEAQ (reference sequence). The V segment lost 2 bases and the J segment 6 bases; nucleotides outside the gene matches: 2. The CDR3 has 13 residues. Here the CDR3 reads CASSLLTGDGYTF. Written as DNA, the CDR3 is TGTGCCAGCAGCTTATTGACAGGGGATGGCTACACCTTC.

V gene TRBV19 combines with J gene TRBJ2-7; TRBD2 is a possible D gene (6 bases). The V end lost 5 bases, the J end lost 7 bases, and 21 bases lay between the germline ends. Germline lookup yields CDR1 LNHDA and CDR2 SQIVND (reference sequence). This CDR3 comprises 15 residues. As DNA, the CDR3 is TGTGCCAGTAGTCGGAACGGGAGAGTGTACGGGGAGCAGTACTTC. Amino acids: CASSRNGRVYGEQYF.

The genes are TRBV7-2 and TRBJ2-3; a weak D match, TRBD2 (6 bases). V lost 4 bases, J lost 1 base, and 18 bases lay in between. Germline values: CDR1 SGHTA, CDR2 FQGNSA. There are 17 residues in the CDR3. CDR3 region: CASSYRARGGGTDTQYF. The CDR3 nucleotides read TGTGCCAGCAGCTACCGAGCACGAGGAGGGGGCACAGATACGCAGTATTTT.

The chain links TRBV13 to TRBJ2-1; D is unclear. Per germline, CDR1 PRHDT and CDR2 FYEKMQ (reference sequence). The ends were cut back, 2 bases at V and 0 bases at J, with 14 bases in the middle. This CDR3 comprises 17 residues. CDR3 protein: CASSLSSVLSSYNEQFF. The CDR3 bases are TGTGCCAGCAGCTTATCGAGCGTACTTAGCTCCTACAATGAGCAGTTCTTC.

A single count supports this clone. V usage is TRBV15 and J usage is TRBJ1-5; tentatively, D is TRBD1 (5 bases). Trimming pared 7 bases from V and 0 bases from J, leaving 13 bases between. Germline V gene data show CDR1 as LNHNV and CDR2 as YYDKDF (reference sequence). The CDR3 is made up of 15 amino acids. CDR3 DNA: TGTGCCACCACCTACCGACAGTTTAGCAATCAGCCCCAGCATTTT. Protein product: CATTYRQFSNQPQHF.